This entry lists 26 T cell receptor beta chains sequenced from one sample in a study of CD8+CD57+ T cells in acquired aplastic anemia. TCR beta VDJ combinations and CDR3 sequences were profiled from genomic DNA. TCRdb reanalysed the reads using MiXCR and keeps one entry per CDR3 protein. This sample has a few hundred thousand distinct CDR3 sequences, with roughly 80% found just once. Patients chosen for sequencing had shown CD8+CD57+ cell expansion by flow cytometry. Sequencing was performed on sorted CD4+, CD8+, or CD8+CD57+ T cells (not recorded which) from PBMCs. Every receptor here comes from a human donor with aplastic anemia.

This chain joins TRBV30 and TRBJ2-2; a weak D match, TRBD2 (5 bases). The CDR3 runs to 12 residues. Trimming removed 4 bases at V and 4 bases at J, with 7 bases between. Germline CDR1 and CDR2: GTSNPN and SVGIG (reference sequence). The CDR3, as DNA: TGTGCCTGGATTAGCGTCACCGGGGAGCTGTTTTTT. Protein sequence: CAWISVTGELFF.

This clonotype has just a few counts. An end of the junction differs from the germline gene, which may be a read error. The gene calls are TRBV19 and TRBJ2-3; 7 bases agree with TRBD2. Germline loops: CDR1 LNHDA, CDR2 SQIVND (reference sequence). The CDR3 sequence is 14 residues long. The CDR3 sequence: CASSIASGAYKEYF. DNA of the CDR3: TGTGCCAGTAGTATAGCTAGCGGAGCCTACAAGGAGTATTTC.

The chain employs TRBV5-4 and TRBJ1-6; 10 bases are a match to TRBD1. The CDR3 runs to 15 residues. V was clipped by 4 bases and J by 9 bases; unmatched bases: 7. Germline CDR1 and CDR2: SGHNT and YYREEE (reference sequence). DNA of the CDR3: TGTGCCAGCAGCCTCCGGGACAGGGGACCTTCACCCCTCCACTTT. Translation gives CASSLRDRGPSPLHF.

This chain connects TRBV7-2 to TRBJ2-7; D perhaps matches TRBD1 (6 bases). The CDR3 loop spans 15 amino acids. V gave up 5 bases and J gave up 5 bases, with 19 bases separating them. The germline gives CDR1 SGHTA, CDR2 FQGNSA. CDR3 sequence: CASSPQGVGANEQYF. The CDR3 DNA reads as TGTGCCAGCAGCCCCCAGGGAGTGGGGGCTAACGAGCAGTACTTC.

The CDR3 here is CASSLAGSDGANAFF. The DNA of the CDR3 is TGTGCCAGCAGCTTAGCGGGTAGCGACGGGGCCAACGCTTTCTTT. The V and J genes are TRBV7-9 and TRBJ1-1, with D possibly TRBD1 on 5 matching bases. V lost 0 bases and J 11 bases, leaving 19 bases between the germline ends. This CDR3 is built from 15 residues. Germline V gives CDR1 SEHNR, CDR2 FQNEAQ (reference sequence).

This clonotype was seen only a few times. CDR3 DNA sequence: TGTGCCACCGTCGGGACTACCACCCCAGGGGAGCAGTTCTTC. Encoded protein: CATVGTTTPGEQFF. The V and J genes are TRBV24-1 and TRBJ2-1; 7 bases line up with TRBD2. This CDR3 has 14 residues. J lost 10 bases, V lost 9 bases, and 14 bases had no gene match. CDR1 and CDR2 (germline): KGHDR, SFDVKD.

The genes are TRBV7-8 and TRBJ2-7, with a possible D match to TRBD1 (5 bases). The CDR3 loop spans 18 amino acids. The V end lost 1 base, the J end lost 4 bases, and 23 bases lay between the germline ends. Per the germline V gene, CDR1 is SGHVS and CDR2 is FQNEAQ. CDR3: CASSLDSGATAHYYEQYV. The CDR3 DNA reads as TGTGCCAGCAGCTTAGATTCAGGTGCGACAGCCCATTATTACGAGCAGTACGTC.

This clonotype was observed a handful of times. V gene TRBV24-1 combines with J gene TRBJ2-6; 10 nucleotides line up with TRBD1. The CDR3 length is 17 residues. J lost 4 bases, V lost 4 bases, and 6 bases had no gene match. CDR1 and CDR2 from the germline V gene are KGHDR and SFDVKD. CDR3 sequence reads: CATSDHGTGVGANVLTF. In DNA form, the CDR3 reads TGTGCCACCAGTGACCACGGGACAGGGGTCGGGGCCAACGTCCTGACTTTC.

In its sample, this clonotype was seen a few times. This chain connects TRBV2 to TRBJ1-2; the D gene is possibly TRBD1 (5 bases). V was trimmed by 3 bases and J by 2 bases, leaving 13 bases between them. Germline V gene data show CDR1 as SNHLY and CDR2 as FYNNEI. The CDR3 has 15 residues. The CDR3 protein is CASSDQGTLNYGYTF. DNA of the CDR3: TGTGCCAGCAGTGATCAGGGTACTTTAAACTATGGCTACACCTTC.

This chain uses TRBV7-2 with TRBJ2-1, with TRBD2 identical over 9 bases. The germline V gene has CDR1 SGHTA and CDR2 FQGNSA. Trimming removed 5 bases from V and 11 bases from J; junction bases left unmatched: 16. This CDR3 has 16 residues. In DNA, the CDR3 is TGTGCCAGCAGCCTAGTAGCGACTAGCGGAGATAAGCAGCAGTTCTTC. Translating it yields CASSLVATSGDKQQFF.

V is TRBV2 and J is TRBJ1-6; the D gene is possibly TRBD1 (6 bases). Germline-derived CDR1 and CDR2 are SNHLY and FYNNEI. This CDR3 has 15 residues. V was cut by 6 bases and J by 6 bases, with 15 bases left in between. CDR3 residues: CASRGDTQFNSPLHF. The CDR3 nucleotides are TGTGCCAGCAGAGGGGACACCCAATTTAATTCACCCCTCCACTTT.

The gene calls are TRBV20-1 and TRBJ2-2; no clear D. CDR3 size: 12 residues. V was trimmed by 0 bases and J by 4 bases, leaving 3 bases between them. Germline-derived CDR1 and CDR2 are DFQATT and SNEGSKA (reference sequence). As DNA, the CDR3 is TGCAGTGCTAGAGATTCCACCGGGGAGCTGTTTTTT. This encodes CSARDSTGELFF.

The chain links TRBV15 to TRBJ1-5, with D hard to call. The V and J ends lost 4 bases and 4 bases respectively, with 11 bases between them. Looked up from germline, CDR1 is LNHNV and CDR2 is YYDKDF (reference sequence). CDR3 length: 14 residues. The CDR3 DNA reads TGTGCCACCAGCATAAGCAGTGGGAATCAGCCCCAGCATTTT. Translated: CATSISSGNQPQHF.

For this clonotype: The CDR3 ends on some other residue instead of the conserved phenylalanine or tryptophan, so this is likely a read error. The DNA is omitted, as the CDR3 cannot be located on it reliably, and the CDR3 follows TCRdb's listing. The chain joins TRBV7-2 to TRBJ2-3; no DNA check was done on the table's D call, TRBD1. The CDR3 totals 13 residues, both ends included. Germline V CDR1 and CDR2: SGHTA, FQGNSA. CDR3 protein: CASSLRGGADYCY.

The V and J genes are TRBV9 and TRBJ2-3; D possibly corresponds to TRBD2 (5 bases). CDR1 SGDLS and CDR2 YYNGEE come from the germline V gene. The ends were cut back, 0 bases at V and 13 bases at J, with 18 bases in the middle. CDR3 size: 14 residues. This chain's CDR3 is CASSVGAGPYNEYF. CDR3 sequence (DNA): TGTGCCAGCAGCGTAGGGGCGGGCCCCTATAATGAGTATTTT.

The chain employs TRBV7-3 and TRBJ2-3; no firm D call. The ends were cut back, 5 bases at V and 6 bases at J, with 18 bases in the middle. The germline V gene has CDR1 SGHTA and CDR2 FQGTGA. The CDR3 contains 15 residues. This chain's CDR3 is CASSDVGEIEDTQYF. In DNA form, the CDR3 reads TGTGCCAGCAGCGACGTTGGAGAGATCGAGGATACGCAGTATTTT.

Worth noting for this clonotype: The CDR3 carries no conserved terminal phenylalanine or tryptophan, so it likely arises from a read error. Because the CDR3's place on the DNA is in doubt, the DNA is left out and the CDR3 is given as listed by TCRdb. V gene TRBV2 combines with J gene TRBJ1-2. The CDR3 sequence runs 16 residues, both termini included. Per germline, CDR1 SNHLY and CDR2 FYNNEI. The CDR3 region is CASRDVEGGTVHGDTG.

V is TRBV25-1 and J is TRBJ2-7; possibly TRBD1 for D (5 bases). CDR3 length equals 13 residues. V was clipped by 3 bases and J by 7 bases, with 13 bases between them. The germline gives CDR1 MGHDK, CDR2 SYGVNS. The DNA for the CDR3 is TGTGCCAGCAGTGACGTTGTGACAGATGAGCAGTACTTC. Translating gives CASSDVVTDEQYF.

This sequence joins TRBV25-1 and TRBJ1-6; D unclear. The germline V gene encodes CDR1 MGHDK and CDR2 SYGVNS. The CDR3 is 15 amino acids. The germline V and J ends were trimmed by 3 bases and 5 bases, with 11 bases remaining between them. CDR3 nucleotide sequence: TGTGCCAGCAGTGACTTAATCCGTCATAATTCACCCCTCCACTTT. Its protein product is CASSDLIRHNSPLHF.

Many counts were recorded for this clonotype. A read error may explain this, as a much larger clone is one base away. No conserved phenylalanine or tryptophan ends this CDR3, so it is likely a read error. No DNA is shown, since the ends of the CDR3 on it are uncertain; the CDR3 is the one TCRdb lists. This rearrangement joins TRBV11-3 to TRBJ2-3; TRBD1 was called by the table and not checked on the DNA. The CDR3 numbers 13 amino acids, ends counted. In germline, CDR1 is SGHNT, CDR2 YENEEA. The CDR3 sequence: CASSLDLTGNTEV.

The CDR3 DNA reads as TGTGCCAGCAGCTTAGGCCAGGTGGAGACCCAGTACTTC. Its protein product is CASSLGQVETQYF. This chain links TRBV7-6 with TRBJ2-5, with D unclear. The CDR3 runs 13 residues. V was pared by 1 base and J by 5 bases, with 8 bases between. CDR1 SGHVS and CDR2 FNYEAQ come from the germline V gene.

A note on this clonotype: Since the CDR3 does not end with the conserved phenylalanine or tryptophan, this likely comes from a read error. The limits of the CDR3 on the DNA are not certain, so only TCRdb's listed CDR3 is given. CDR3: CASSLAGGPDYRYI. The rearrangement links TRBV7-2 to TRBJ2-3; TRBD2 is the table's D call and was not checked against the DNA. Germline lookup yields CDR1 SGHTA and CDR2 FQGNSA. The CDR3 region is 14 residues in length, termini included.

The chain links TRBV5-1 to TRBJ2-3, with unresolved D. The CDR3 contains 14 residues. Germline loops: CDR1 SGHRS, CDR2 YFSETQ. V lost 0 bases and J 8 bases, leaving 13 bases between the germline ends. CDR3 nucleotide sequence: TGCGCCAGCAGCTTGGTGGCGACCAGCGCTACGCAGTATTTT. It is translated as CASSLVATSATQYF.

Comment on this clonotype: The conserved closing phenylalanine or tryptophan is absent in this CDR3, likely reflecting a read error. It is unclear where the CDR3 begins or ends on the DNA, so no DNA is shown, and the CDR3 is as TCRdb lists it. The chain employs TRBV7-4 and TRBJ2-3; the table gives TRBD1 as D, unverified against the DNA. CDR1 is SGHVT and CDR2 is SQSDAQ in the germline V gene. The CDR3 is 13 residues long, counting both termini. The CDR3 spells CASSVLGGLAQSP.

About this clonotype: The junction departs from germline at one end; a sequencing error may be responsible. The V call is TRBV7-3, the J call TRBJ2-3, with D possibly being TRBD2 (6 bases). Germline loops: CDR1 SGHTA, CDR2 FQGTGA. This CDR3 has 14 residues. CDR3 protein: CASSIGGGGKDTQF. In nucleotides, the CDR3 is TGTGCCAGCAGCATCGGCGGAGGCGGGAAAGATACGCAGTTT.

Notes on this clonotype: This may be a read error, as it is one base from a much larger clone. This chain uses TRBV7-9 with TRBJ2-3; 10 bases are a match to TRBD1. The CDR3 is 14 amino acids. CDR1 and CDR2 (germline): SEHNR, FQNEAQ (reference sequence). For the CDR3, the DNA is TGTGCCAGCAGCTCACGGGACAGGGGCTTGGACTATTGCTTT. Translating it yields CASSSRDRGLDYCF.